The 25 T cell receptor beta chains below come from one sample, sequenced in a study of T cell responses to AZD1222 COVID-19 vaccine. TCRdb keeps only in-frame clones here, not all; method: immunoSEQ multiplex PCR. Of around 130,000 clones listed, 93% are singletons. The material was peripheral blood, obtained on day 0 of AZD1222 vaccination. Every receptor here comes from an adult in good health.

CDR3 region: CASSRGLDGGNSPLHF. The CDR3 nucleotides are TGCGCCAGCAGCCGCGGACTTGATGGGGGTAATTCACCCCTCCACTTT. The chain combines TRBV4-1 with TRBJ1-6; tentatively, D is TRBD1 (5 bases). Germline CDR1 is MGHRA and CDR2 is YSYEKL. The CDR3 is 16 amino acids. The V end lost 4 bases, the J end lost 6 bases, and 16 bases lay between the germline ends.

V is TRBV7-6 and J is TRBJ1-3; 7 nucleotides agree with TRBD1. Per germline, CDR1 SGHVS and CDR2 FNYEAQ. The CDR3 has 16 residues. Germline trimming cut 4 bases from V and 7 bases from J; bases unmatched to any gene: 13. The DNA of the CDR3 is TGTGCCAGCAGCTCTTTACAGGGGCCCGGGGGGAACACCATATATTTT. Translated, it gives CASSSLQGPGGNTIYF.

The rearrangement joins TRBV28 to TRBJ1-2, with 9 bases lining up with TRBD1. CDR1 MDHEN and CDR2 SYDVKM come from the germline V gene. The V and J ends lost 4 bases and 5 bases, in that order; junction bases with no gene match: 11. The CDR3 runs to 16 residues. CDR3 nucleotides: TGTGCCAGCAGTTCCTCGGGTAGGGACAGGGTATATGGCTACACCTTC. It encodes CASSSSGRDRVYGYTF.

V gene TRBV9 combines with J gene TRBJ1-1; unclear D gene. Germline V gene lookup returns CDR1 SGDLS and CDR2 YYNGEE. The length of the CDR3 is 11 residues. V lost 1 base and J lost 4, with 2 bases in between. This CDR3 is CASSVITEAFF. The CDR3 DNA sequence: TGTGCCAGCAGCGTAATCACTGAAGCTTTCTTT.

This clone has a handful of counts. DNA of the CDR3: TGTGCCAGCAGTTATTATAGCAATCAGCCCCAGCATTTT. Protein sequence: CASSYYSNQPQHF. This rearrangement joins TRBV6-2 or TRBV6-3 to TRBJ1-5, with unresolved D. The CDR3 is 13 amino acids. Germline V gene lookup returns CDR1 MNHEY and CDR2 SVGEGT. Trimming removed 3 bases from V and 0 bases from J, with 3 bases in between.

The chain uses TRBV6-2 or TRBV6-3 and TRBJ2-7; D is perhaps TRBD2 (5 bases). The V and J ends lost 2 bases and 2 bases respectively, with 19 bases between them. Germline CDR1 MNHEY, CDR2 SVGEGT. This CDR3 spans 17 amino acids. DNA of the CDR3: TGTGCCAGCAGTTACCCAACCGCTTGGCGGAGGCCCTACGAGCAGTACTTC. Encoded protein: CASSYPTAWRRPYEQYF.

The rearrangement uses TRBV5-6 and TRBJ2-6; D not certain. The CDR3 contains 14 residues. From germline, CDR1 is SGHDT and CDR2 YYEEEE. V was cut by 0 bases and J by 2 bases, with 3 bases left in between. The CDR3 DNA reads as TGTGCCAGCAGCTTGGGGGCTGGGGCCAACGTCCTGACTTTC. Translating it yields CASSLGAGANVLTF. Full variable domain (rest looked up from reference TRBV5-6 and TRBJ2-6): DAGVTQSPTHLIKTRGQQVTLRCSPKSGHDTVSWYQQALGQGPQFIFQYYEEEERQRGNFPDRFSGHQFPNYSSELNVNALLLGDSALYLCASSLGAGANVLTFGAGSRLTVL.

This chain connects TRBV24-1 to TRBJ2-7; D gene uncertain. V was shortened by 7 bases and J by 4 bases, with 4 bases between the two germline ends. Germline CDR1 is KGHDR and CDR2 is SFDVKD. The CDR3 is made up of 10 amino acids. The CDR3 sequence is CATRRYEQYF. Here the CDR3 DNA reads TGTGCCACCAGGCGATACGAGCAGTACTTC.

This chain links TRBV4-2 with TRBJ1-1; 8 bases line up with TRBD1. The V gene's germline CDR1 is LGHNA and CDR2 YNFKEQ. Trimming took 3 bases from V and 1 from J; bases not matched to a gene: 10. This CDR3 has 17 amino acids. In DNA, the CDR3 is TGTGCCAGCAGCCAGGCACACAGGGGGAAGTCGAACACTGAAGCTTTCTTT. It codes for CASSQAHRGKSNTEAFF.

Here the CDR3 reads CASSRVNRDNYEQYF. The CDR3 region has the DNA TGTGCCAGCAGCCGCGTGAATAGGGATAACTACGAGCAGTACTTC. This chain links TRBV7-9 with TRBJ2-7; D is unresolved. CDR3 length equals 15 residues. In germline, CDR1 is SEHNR, CDR2 FQNEAQ (reference sequence). The V end lost 5 bases, the J end lost 3 bases, and 17 bases lay between the germline ends.

Here the CDR3 reads CAFETGPNTGELFF. In DNA form, the CDR3 reads TGTGCCTTTGAAACGGGGCCGAACACCGGGGAGCTGTTTTTT. The chain combines TRBV30 with TRBJ2-2; the D gene could be TRBD1 or TRBD2 (5 bases each). Trimming left V 7 bases short and J 0 bases short, with 12 bases between. The germline CDR1 and CDR2 sequences are GTSNPN and SVGIG (reference sequence). The CDR3 spans 14 residues.

The chain joins TRBV6-1 to TRBJ2-2; 8 positions match TRBD2. V lost 3 bases, J lost 6 bases, and 3 bases stayed unmatched. From germline, CDR1 is MNHNS and CDR2 SASEGT. CDR3 length: 14 amino acids. CDR3 loop: CASSDGGGSGELFF. The CDR3 DNA sequence: TGTGCCAGCAGTGACGGCGGGGGGTCCGGGGAGCTGTTTTTT.

This clone was picked up one time. The CDR3 loop is CASSRQGVNTEAFF. CDR3 in DNA: TGTGCCAGTAGCCGACAGGGAGTGAACACTGAAGCTTTCTTT. The rearrangement links TRBV19 to TRBJ1-1; 7 nucleotides agree with TRBD1. This CDR3 contains 14 residues. V was clipped by 6 bases and J by 0 bases; unmatched bases: 4. Germline V gene lookup returns CDR1 LNHDA and CDR2 SQIVND (reference sequence). Combining the CDR3 with reference TRBV19 and TRBJ1-1 gives the whole variable domain DGGITQSPKYLFRKEGQNVTLSCEQNLNHDAMYWYRQDPGQGLRLIYYSQIVNDFQKGDIAEGYSVSREKKESFPLTVTSAQKNPTAFYLCASSRQGVNTEAFFGQGTRLTVV.

The chain carries TRBV5-1 and TRBJ1-1; D remains unclear. Germline values: CDR1 SGHRS, CDR2 YFSETQ. V was clipped by 0 bases and J by 6 bases, with 3 bases between them. The CDR3 runs to 11 residues. CDR3 in DNA: TGCGCCAGCAGCTTGGATTCTGAAGCTTTCTTT. Its protein is CASSLDSEAFF.

The chain employs TRBV15 and TRBJ1-1; 9 bases align to TRBD1. The V gene's germline CDR1 is LNHNV and CDR2 YYDKDF (reference sequence). V shed 3 bases, J shed 5 bases, and the junction held 16 bases outside the gene matches. The CDR3 is 18 amino acids. The CDR3 coding sequence is TGTGCCACCAGCAGCATACAGGGGGCTAATTTACGGGGAACTGAAGCTTTCTTT. Translated, it gives CATSSIQGANLRGTEAFF.

The chain is built from TRBV7-2 and TRBJ1-2; D gene uncertain. The CDR3 contains 15 residues. V was shortened by 0 bases and J by 0 bases, with 8 bases between the two germline ends. Germline V gene data show CDR1 as SGHTA and CDR2 as FQGNSA. The CDR3 reads CASSLAPVANYGYTF. In DNA, the CDR3 is TGTGCCAGCAGCTTAGCTCCCGTAGCTAACTATGGCTACACCTTC.

The V call is TRBV28, the J call TRBJ2-5, with D uncertain. V dropped 5 bases and J dropped 2 bases, with 15 bases sitting between them. The length of the CDR3 is 15 residues. Per the germline V gene, CDR1 is MDHEN and CDR2 is SYDVKM. CDR3 nucleotides: TGTGCCAGCAGTCGGCGAGGTGGGGTACAAGAGACCCAGTACTTC. This translates into CASSRRGGVQETQYF.

The chain uses TRBV30 and TRBJ2-7, with a possible D match to TRBD1 (5 bases). Trimming took 3 bases from V and 3 from J, leaving 6 bases between them. Per the germline V gene, CDR1 is GTSNPN and CDR2 is SVGIG (reference sequence). This CDR3 comprises 11 residues. Here the CDR3 DNA reads TGTGCCTGGAGACAGGACTACGAGCAGTACTTC. It codes for CAWRQDYEQYF.

The rearrangement links TRBV30 to TRBJ1-2, with unresolved D. Trimming took off 5 bases at V and 3 bases at J, with 10 bases between the two ends. Germline V lookup: CDR1 GTSNPN, CDR2 SVGIG (reference sequence). The CDR3 runs to 12 residues. CDR3 coding DNA: TGTGCCTGGGTCGGCAGCTACTATGGCTACACCTTC. Translated: CAWVGSYYGYTF. The full variable domain, with the rest looked up from reference TRBV30 and TRBJ1-2, is SQTIHQWPATLVQPVGSPLSLECTVEGTSNPNLYWYRQAAGRGLQLLFYSVGIGQISSEVPQNLSASRPQDRQFILSSKKLLLSDSGFYLCAWVGSYYGYTFGSGTRLTVV.

The rearrangement links TRBV9 to TRBJ1-6; no clear D gene. Germline V gives CDR1 SGDLS, CDR2 YYNGEE. The CDR3 loop spans 13 amino acids. Trimming stripped 1 base from V and 7 bases from J, with 6 bases between. The CDR3 loop is CASSVYRNSPLHF. The CDR3 bases are TGTGCCAGCAGCGTATATAGGAATTCACCCCTCCACTTT. Full variable domain (missing parts from reference TRBV9 and TRBJ1-6): DSGVTQTPKHLITATGQRVTLRCSPRSGDLSVYWYQQSLDQGLQFLIQYYNGEERAKGNILERFSAQQFPDLHSELNLSSLELGDSALYFCASSVYRNSPLHFGNGTRLTVT.

The rearrangement uses TRBV7-9 and TRBJ2-3; TRBD2 matches at 7 bases. V shed 5 bases and J 6 bases; nucleotides not matched to a gene: 11. The CDR3 is made up of 15 amino acids. In germline, CDR1 is SEHNR, CDR2 FQNEAQ (reference sequence). CDR3 loop: CASSLTRTRRDTQYF. In DNA form, the CDR3 reads TGTGCCAGCAGCCTTACTAGGACTAGACGGGATACGCAGTATTTT. The whole variable domain, remainder taken from reference TRBV7-9 and TRBJ2-3, is DTGVSQNPRHKITKRGQNVTFRCDPISEHNRLYWYRQTLGQGPEFLTYFQNEAQLEKSRLLSDRFSAERPKGSFSTLEIQRTEQGDSAMYLCASSLTRTRRDTQYFGPGTRLTVL.

The rearrangement joins TRBV10-2 to TRBJ1-2, with 8 bases matching TRBD1. Germline CDR1 is WSHSY and CDR2 is SAAADI. V lost 2 bases and J lost 5; bases outside the gene matches: 1. The CDR3 consists of 13 residues. CDR3 amino acids: CASSEDRGYGYTF. In DNA form, the CDR3 reads TGCGCCAGCAGTGAGGACAGGGGATATGGCTACACCTTC.

The chain recombines TRBV27 with TRBJ2-7, with D perhaps matching TRBD1 (6 bases). V lost 5 bases, J lost 2 bases, and 16 bases lay in between. The length of the CDR3 is 15 residues. Germline CDR1 is MNHEY and CDR2 is SMNVEV (reference sequence). The CDR3 nucleotides are TGTGCCAGCAGTACAACAGGGATTGGGACCTACGAGCAGTACTTC. It translates to CASSTTGIGTYEQYF.

V and J are TRBV29-1 and TRBJ1-3, with D tentatively TRBD1 (6 bases). This CDR3 region has 17 residues. CDR1 and CDR2 from the germline V gene are SQVTM and ANQGSEA. V was pared by 6 bases and J by 0 bases, with 21 bases between. The CDR3 sequence: CSVGGPGEGFSGNTIYF. CDR3 DNA: TGCAGCGTGGGGGGGCCAGGGGAGGGCTTCTCTGGAAACACCATATATTTT.

This clone was detected only once. This rearrangement joins TRBV5-6 to TRBJ2-7; D possibly uses TRBD1 or TRBD2 (6 bases each). Germline CDR1 SGHDT, CDR2 YYEEEE. V was cut by 2 bases and J by 6 bases, with 15 bases left in between. This CDR3 is built from 14 residues. CDR3 DNA: TGTGCCAGCAGCTTCGGGTACGGGGGCCGCGAGCAGTACTTC. Its protein product is CASSFGYGGREQYF. Filled out from reference TRBV5-6 and TRBJ2-7, the complete variable domain reads DAGVTQSPTHLIKTRGQQVTLRCSPKSGHDTVSWYQQALGQGPQFIFQYYEEEERQRGNFPDRFSGHQFPNYSSELNVNALLLGDSALYLCASSFGYGGREQYFGPGTRLTVT.